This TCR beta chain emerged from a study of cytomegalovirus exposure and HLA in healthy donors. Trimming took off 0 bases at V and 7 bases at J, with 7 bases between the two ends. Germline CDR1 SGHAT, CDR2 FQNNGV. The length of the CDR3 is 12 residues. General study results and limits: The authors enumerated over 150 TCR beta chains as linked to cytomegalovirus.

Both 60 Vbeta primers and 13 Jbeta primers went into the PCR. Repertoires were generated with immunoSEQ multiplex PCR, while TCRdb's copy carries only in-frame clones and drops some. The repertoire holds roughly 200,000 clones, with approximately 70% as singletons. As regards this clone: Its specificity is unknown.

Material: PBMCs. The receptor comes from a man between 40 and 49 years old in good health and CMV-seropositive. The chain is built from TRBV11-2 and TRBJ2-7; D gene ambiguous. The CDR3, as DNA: TGTGCCAGCAGCTTAGACGAGTCAGAGCAGTACTTC. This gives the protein CASSLDESEQYF.